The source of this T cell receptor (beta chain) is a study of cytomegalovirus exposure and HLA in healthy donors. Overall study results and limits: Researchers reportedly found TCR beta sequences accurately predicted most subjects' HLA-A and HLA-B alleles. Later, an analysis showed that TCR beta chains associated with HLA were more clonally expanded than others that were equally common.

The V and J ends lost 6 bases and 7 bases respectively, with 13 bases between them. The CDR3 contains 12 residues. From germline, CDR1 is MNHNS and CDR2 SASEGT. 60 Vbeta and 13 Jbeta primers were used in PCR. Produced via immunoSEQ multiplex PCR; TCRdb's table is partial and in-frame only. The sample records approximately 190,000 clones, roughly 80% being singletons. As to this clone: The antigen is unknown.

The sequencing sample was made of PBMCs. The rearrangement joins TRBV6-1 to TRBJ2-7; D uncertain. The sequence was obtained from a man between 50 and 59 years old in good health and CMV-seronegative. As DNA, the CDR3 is TGTGCCAGCAGGTCCGACTTCGGGGAGCAGTACTTC. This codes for CASRSDFGEQYF.